The entry that follows covers one TCR beta chain sequence. Its antigen is undetermined. A single base separates this from a much larger clone, so it may be a read error. Without any cell sorting, roughly 18-31 mg of bulk tissue yielded co-extracted RNA and DNA. Researchers took samples from five separate regions of each tumor. The data stem from a study of tumor-infiltrating lymphocytes in primary liver carcinoma. Across the study: T1-T3 N0M0 was the stage of the tumors, which were 4.2 to 10 cm across.

The germline CDR1 and CDR2 sequences are MNHEY and SVGAGI. This CDR3 is built from 17 residues. The junction had 13 bases not matched to a gene; V was cut back by 6 bases and J by 4 bases. Notes on the study in general: Tumors had a top-250-clone fraction that was significantly higher than blood (p = 0.039). In tumor-adjacent and tumor-blood pairs, overlap was lower than in tumor region pairs.

TCR beta cDNA was made from 500 ng total RNA with a constant-region primer. ARM-PCR was slightly modified, and three nested multiplex PCR rounds with it gave rise to the TCR beta libraries. For approximately 11 cycles apiece, the opening two PCR rounds ran with TRBV1-TRBV30 forward primers and a C-beta reverse primer. Using its own MiXCR run on the multiplex PCR reads, TCRdb lists one record per CDR3 protein. The sample contains about 120,000 distinct CDR3 sequences, 50% to 65% of which appear only once. Source material: liver tumor tissue from sampling region 1. Subset described: tumor region T1, superior pole. This receptor was obtained from a woman aged 55-69 years with primary liver carcinoma and hepatitis B virus infection. The chain couples TRBV6-5 to TRBJ2-1, with 9 bases matching TRBD2. Here the CDR3 DNA reads TGTGCCAGCAGCCCACGAAGAGCGGGAGGCCGATACAATGAGCAGTTCTTC. Translating it yields CASSPRRAGGRYNEQFF.